A single sample gave rise to the 5 T cell receptor beta chains below, sequenced in a study of shared clonotypes between healthy human individuals. Assay: immunoSEQ multiplex PCR; the TCRdb copy retains only in-frame clones and omits some. The sample comprises about 600,000 clones, more than 95% of which are singletons, and approximately 0.057% rests with the top ten. The specimen was naive CD4+ T cells sorted from blood. Subset defined: CD45RA+ positively selected. The source of these receptors is a woman aged 25 to 45 in good health.

The V gene is TRBV19, the J gene TRBJ2-1; 9 bases are shared with TRBD1. From germline, CDR1 is LNHDA and CDR2 SQIVND (reference sequence). J was trimmed by 3 bases and V by 7 bases; bases with no gene match: 4. This CDR3 comprises 14 residues. CDR3 protein: CASMGDRDYNEQFF. The CDR3, as DNA: TGTGCCAGTATGGGGGACAGGGACTACAATGAGCAGTTCTTC.

The rearrangement uses TRBV19 and TRBJ2-6; weak D call: TRBD2 (5 bases). Germline assignment: CDR1 LNHDA and CDR2 SQIVND (reference sequence). This CDR3 is 17 amino acids long. V was clipped by 4 bases and J by 4 bases, with 17 bases between them. CDR3 residues: CASSNPGSPSGANVLTF. CDR3 coding DNA: TGTGCCAGTAGTAATCCGGGATCCCCTTCGGGGGCCAACGTCCTGACTTTC.

The chain links TRBV6-6 to TRBJ2-2, with 12 bases that match TRBD2. After removal of 5 bases from V and 2 bases from J, the junction contained 3 bases not matched to a gene. In germline, CDR1 is MNHNY, CDR2 SVGAGI (reference sequence). The CDR3 consists of 16 residues. CDR3 nucleotide sequence: TGTGCCAGCAGTCCGACTAGCGGGAGCAACACCGGGGAGCTGTTTTTT. Translating gives CASSPTSGSNTGELFF.

The rearrangement uses TRBV25-1 and TRBJ2-3; 7 nucleotides match TRBD2. The trim removed 1 base at V and 0 bases at J, leaving 7 bases unmatched. In germline, CDR1 is MGHDK, CDR2 SYGVNS. This CDR3 region has 17 residues. CDR3 bases: TGTGCCAGCAGTGAATTAGCGTCTAGCGGTAGCACAGATACGCAGTATTTT. Protein product: CASSELASSGSTDTQYF.

V and J are TRBV5-4 and TRBJ2-3; TRBD2 is a possible D gene (7 bases). This CDR3 contains 15 residues. From germline, CDR1 is SGHNT and CDR2 YYREEE (reference sequence). V shed 2 bases and J shed 3 bases, with 13 bases lying between them. The chain's CDR3 is CASSFLQGGTDTQYF. The CDR3 DNA reads TGTGCCAGCAGCTTTCTACAGGGAGGGACAGATACGCAGTATTTT.